A selection of T cell receptor beta chains follows, all from one sample in a study of CD8 T cells in Susac syndrome. A single record per CDR3 protein comes from TCRdb applying MiXCR to the immunoSEQ multiplex PCR reads. The sample carries about 400,000 distinct CDR3 sequences, approximately 85% recorded once. Input material: CD8+ T cells from PBMCs. Receptors originate from a human donor with multiple sclerosis. Each CDR3 is given with its conserved first and last residue. The D gene is left open where the match is weak. Where a row states a size, it is once, few, many or the class of an expanded clone; other rows omit it.

TRBV27	TRBD1	.	TRBJ2-7	TGTGCCAGCAGTCCACATCAGGGGGTGGCGGACGAGCAGTACTTC	CASSPHQGVADEQYF
TRBV7-6	.	.	TRBJ1-5	TGTGCCAGCAGTCCTCAGGGAGCGGATCAGCCCCAGCATTTT	CASSPQGADQPQHF
TRBV11-2	.	.	TRBJ2-5	TGTGCCAGCAGCTCCGATTATGCAGGGGAACACCAAGAGACCCAGTACTTC	CASSSDYAGEHQETQYF
TRBV25-1	.	.	TRBJ2-6	TGTGCCAGCAGTGAAATGGAGGGGGTCAGGGGACCCGACGCCTCTGGGGCCAACGTCCTGACTTTC	CASSEMEGVRGPDASGANVLTF
TRBV7-9	.	.	TRBJ2-7	TGTGCCAGCAGCGTACTCCCCTACGAGCAGTACTTC	CASSVLPYEQYF
TRBV2	.	.	TRBJ2-3	TGTGCCACCCCCAACGAGGGAGAGCTCGAGCAGTATTTT	CATPNEGELEQYF
TRBV12-3/TRBV12-4	.	.	TRBJ1-3	TGTGCCAGCAGTGTTACCGGAGGGGAAGGGGAAAACACCATATATTTT	CASSVTGGEGENTIYF
TRBV30	.	.	TRBJ1-3	TGTGCCTGTCCCGAAGGAGGGGTTGGAAACACCATATATTTT	CACPEGGVGNTIYF
TRBV27	TRBD1	.	TRBJ2-7	TGTGCCAGCAGTTACCACCGGGACAGCAACGAGCAGTACTTC	CASSYHRDSNEQYF
TRBV7-6	.	.	TRBJ2-5	TGTGCCAGCAGCTTATGGGCAGGGTTTCGGGAGACCCAGTACTTC	CASSLWAGFRETQYF
TRBV2	TRBD1	.	TRBJ2-5	TGTGCCAGCAGTGAAGAGGGCCCGGGACAGCAAGAGACCCAGTACTTC	CASSEEGPGQQETQYF
TRBV4-1	.	.	TRBJ1-2	TGCGCCAGCAGGAATGGTGGAACTGGCTATGGCTACACCTTC	CASRNGGTGYGYTF
TRBV29-1	.	once	TRBJ2-2	TGCAGCGTTGAGGCAGTCGGCGGGGAGCTGTTTTTT	CSVEAVGGELFF
TRBV10-2	TRBD1	once	TRBJ2-1	TGCGCCAGCAGTTGGACAGGGGAGCATGAGCAGTTCTTC	CASSWTGEHEQFF
TRBV19	.	.	TRBJ2-1	TGTGCCAGTAGTATGGGGGAAGGGTTCTACAATGAGCAGTTCTTC	CASSMGEGFYNEQFF
TRBV6-5	TRBD1	.	TRBJ2-7	TGTGCCAGCAGTTACTCTAGGACAGGGGGGGACTACGAGCAGTACTTC	CASSYSRTGGDYEQYF
TRBV10-3	.	.	TRBJ1-1	TGTGCCATCACATCAGGGGAGAACACTGAAGCTTTCTTT	CAITSGENTEAFF
TRBV6-5	.	.	TRBJ2-7	TGTGCCAGCAGTTACCTCGGGGTGGAGGCCCGGGACTACGAGCAGTACTTC	CASSYLGVEARDYEQYF
TRBV4-1	TRBD2	once	TRBJ2-3	TGCGCCAGCAGCCAGCTAGCGGGGGGGCCTGGCGGTACGCAGTATTTT	CASSQLAGGPGGTQYF
TRBV27	.	.	TRBJ1-5	TGTGCCAGCAGTTTAGGGGGATTCAGCAATCAGCCCCAGCATTTT	CASSLGGFSNQPQHF
TRBV13	TRBD2	.	TRBJ2-3	TGTGCCAGCAGCGCGGGGGGGCTCGACACGCAGTATTTT	CASSAGGLDTQYF
TRBV27	TRBD2	.	TRBJ2-1	TGTGCCAGCAGTTGGGGGGGGAGCGATGAGCAGTTCTTC	CASSWGGSDEQFF
TRBV28	TRBD1	.	TRBJ2-2	TGTGCCAGCAGTCCCCACCCCCGGGACAGGGGGCGCGGCGGGGAGCTGTTTTTT	CASSPHPRDRGRGGELFF
TRBV29-1	.	.	TRBJ2-1	TGCAGCGTTGATGGGGTCGCGGTCAATGAGCAGTTCTTC	CSVDGVAVNEQFF
TRBV5-5	TRBD1	.	TRBJ2-7	TGTGCCAGCAGCTCAGGACAGGGGTGGTACTACGAGCAGTACTTC	CASSSGQGWYYEQYF
TRBV4-1	TRBD1	.	TRBJ1-1	TGCGCCAGCAGCCATTCTGGACAGGGCCGCACTGAAGCTTTCTTT	CASSHSGQGRTEAFF
TRBV20-1	.	once	TRBJ1-1	TGCAGTGCTAGGTCCTGGGCTGAAGCTTTCTTT	CSARSWAEAFF
TRBV7-3	TRBD1	once	TRBJ2-2	TGTGCCAGCAGCCCGCAACAGGGGGCGACCGGGGAGCTGTTTTTT	CASSPQQGATGELFF
TRBV5-1	TRBD2	.	TRBJ2-3	TGCGCCAGCAGCGTTAGCGGGGGTAGCACAGATACGCAGTATTTT	CASSVSGGSTDTQYF
TRBV28	.	.	TRBJ1-1	TGTGCCAGCAGTTTTCCCTCCCTCTCGGGGGAGAACACTGAAGCTTTCTTT	CASSFPSLSGENTEAFF
TRBV5-1	TRBD1	.	TRBJ1-2	TGCGCCAGCAGCGATGTGACAGGGCTAGAGGGCTACACCTTC	CASSDVTGLEGYTF
TRBV20-1	TRBD2	.	TRBJ2-7	TGCGGTGCGGTGACTAGCGGAATAAGGAGCTCCTACGAGCAGTACTTC	CGAVTSGIRSSYEQYF
TRBV7-9	.	few	TRBJ2-7	TGTGCCAGCAGCCGCGGGTACTCCTACGAGCAGTACTTC	CASSRGYSYEQYF
TRBV29-1	.	.	TRBJ1-2	TGCAGCGTTGAAGAAAAGGGGCTCGGCTATGGCTACACCTTC	CSVEEKGLGYGYTF
TRBV5-6	TRBD1	.	TRBJ2-2	TGTGCCAGCAGCTTGCCGGGACAGGGCTTCACCGGGGAGCTGTTTTTT	CASSLPGQGFTGELFF
TRBV7-9	.	.	TRBJ2-5	TGTGCCAGCAGCTCACAGGAGCAAGAGACCCAGTACTTC	CASSSQEQETQYF
TRBV5-4	.	.	TRBJ1-2	TGTGCCAGCAGCCCCTCGGATTTAACTAACTATGGCTACACCTTC	CASSPSDLTNYGYTF